What follows are 3 T cell receptor beta chains derived from one specimen sequenced in a study of blood T cell repertoires in COVID-19. The table came from immunoSEQ multiplex PCR; TCRdb's copy has only in-frame clones and leaves some out. The sample has roughly 260,000 clones; about 90% are singletons. The sample comprised peripheral blood. The receptors here all came from a person aged 18 to 35 with COVID-19, enrolled during active disease.

The sample holds one count of this clone. The chain links TRBV19 to TRBJ1-1, with 10 positions matching TRBD1. The CDR3 sequence is 15 residues long. V trimming: 8 bases; J trimming: 1 base; junction bases outside the gene matches: 7. Germline V gene lookup returns CDR1 LNHDA and CDR2 SQIVND (reference sequence). The CDR3 sequence: CASPPRQGANTEAFF. CDR3 sequence (DNA): TGTGCCAGTCCTCCTCGACAGGGGGCGAACACTGAAGCTTTCTTT.

The gene calls are TRBV24-1 and TRBJ2-7; D perhaps matches TRBD1 (5 bases). Trimming took off 4 bases at V and 3 bases at J, with 9 bases between the two ends. This CDR3 spans 13 amino acids. In germline, CDR1 is KGHDR, CDR2 SFDVKD. CDR3: CATSEVDSYEQYF. As DNA, the CDR3 is TGTGCCACCAGTGAGGTCGACAGCTACGAGCAGTACTTC.

V is TRBV4-1 and J is TRBJ2-7; maybe TRBD2 (5 bases). The CDR3 is 14 amino acids. The germline V and J ends were trimmed by 4 bases and 7 bases, with 17 bases remaining between them. Germline V gene sequence: CDR1 MGHRA, CDR2 YSYEKL. The CDR3 DNA sequence: TGCGCCAGCAGCCCCCAACCGCCGGGAAGTGAGCAGTACTTC. Its protein is CASSPQPPGSEQYF.